This T cell receptor beta chain emerged from a study of OX40 agonist ivuxolimab in advanced cancers. The study's findings and limits: Low levels of normalized T-cell clonal expansion also appeared in some nonresponders.

The CDR3 length is 15 residues. CDR1 and CDR2 (germline): SGHVS, FQNEAQ. V lost 5 bases, J lost 4 bases, and 8 bases stayed unmatched. Sequenced by immunoSEQ multiplex PCR; TCRdb stores in-frame clones only, minus some. This sample has around 27,000 clones; 90% occur once, and the top ten carry 24%. A few counts support this clone. Its target is not known. The material was CD4+ or CD8+ T cells sorted from blood, obtained in a trial of the OX40 agonist ivuxolimab. This sequence joins TRBV7-8 and TRBJ1-3; 7 bases align to TRBD1. The origin of this receptor is an adult with an advanced solid tumor such as melanoma, head and neck, liver or kidney cancer. The CDR3 region is CASSPGRGLGNTIYF. The CDR3 region has the DNA TGTGCCAGCAGCCCCGGGAGGGGGCTCGGAAACACCATATATTTT.